This section outlines one TCR beta chain sequence together with its context. What it binds is not known. The sample is drawn from a study of tumor and adjacent non-tumor tissue in lung cancer. Looking at the study overall: Aged about 31 to 80 years, patients included roughly ten men and about 5 women with stage I to III disease. Overall study findings and caveats: Significantly higher TCR diversity was found in tumor than normal lung. In normal lung, the top 100 clones were significantly more dominant than in tumor.

The CDR3 is 17 amino acids. Germline V gene sequence: CDR1 MGHRA, CDR2 YSYEKL. TCRbeta libraries were built with three rounds of nested PCR, modified from ARM-PCR. In TCRdb, the multiplex PCR reads were re-called with MiXCR into one record per CDR3 protein. The table lists 90,000 to 120,000 distinct CDR3 sequences, 65% of them singletons. No cell sorting was done before RNA was extracted from the tissue. More than 3 cm separated this lung sample from the edge of the tumor. The chain joins TRBV4-1 to TRBJ1-5; D assignment may be TRBD1 or TRBD2 (5 bases each). The DNA end is a closer match to TRBJ2-3, so the J assignment may be wrong. The receptor comes from a man aged 30 to 39 with non-small cell lung cancer. Specimen: distant non-tumor lung tissue. The CDR3 region has the DNA TGCGCCAGCAGCCATTCCGTATGGGACCCGGGTAGTCAGCCCCAGTATTTT. Amino acids: CASSHSVWDPGSQPQYF.